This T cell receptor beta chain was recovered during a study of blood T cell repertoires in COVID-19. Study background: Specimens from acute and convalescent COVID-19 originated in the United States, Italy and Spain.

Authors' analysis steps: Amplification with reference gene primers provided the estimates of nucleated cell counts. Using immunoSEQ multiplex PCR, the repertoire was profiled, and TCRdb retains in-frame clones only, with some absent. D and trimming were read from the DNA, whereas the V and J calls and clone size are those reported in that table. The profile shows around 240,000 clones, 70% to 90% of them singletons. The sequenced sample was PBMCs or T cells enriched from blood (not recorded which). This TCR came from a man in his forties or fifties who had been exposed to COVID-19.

CDR3 amino acids: CASSNRGDTQYF. The DNA for the CDR3 is TGTGCCAGCTCAAATCGAGGAGATACGCAGTATTTT. This rearrangement joins TRBV18 to TRBJ2-3; D not resolved. Germline lookup yields CDR1 KGHSH and CDR2 LQKENI. V shed 5 bases and J shed 5 bases, with 8 bases lying between them. The CDR3 has 12 amino acids.